This paragraph reports one TCR beta chain. The antigen is not known. TCR beta VDJ and CDR3 were profiled, and genomic DNA was the template. MiXCR, run by TCRdb on the reads, gives a single entry per CDR3 protein. This table has 200,000 to 300,000 distinct CDR3 sequences, around 82% appearing once. The data derive from a study of CD8+CD57+ T cells in acquired aplastic anemia. Broader study findings: Researchers report that fewer than 35 CD8+ CDR3 sequences appeared in both patients and controls.

All sequencing subjects had displayed CD8+CD57+ cell expansion on flow cytometry. Each patient carried a diagnosis of severe acquired aplastic anemia. The germline CDR1 and CDR2 sequences are SGDLS and YYNGEE. Deletions cut 4 bases from V and 5 bases from J, with 13 bases between. The CDR3 extends over 14 amino acids. What was sequenced was sorted CD4+, CD8+, or CD8+CD57+ T cells (not recorded which) from PBMCs. This sequence was found in a human donor with aplastic anemia. The chain employs TRBV9 and TRBJ1-5; possibly TRBD1 for D (5 bases). The CDR3: CASSPLGEDQPQHF. As DNA, the CDR3 is TGTGCCAGCAGCCCGCTGGGGGAGGATCAGCCCCAGCATTTT.